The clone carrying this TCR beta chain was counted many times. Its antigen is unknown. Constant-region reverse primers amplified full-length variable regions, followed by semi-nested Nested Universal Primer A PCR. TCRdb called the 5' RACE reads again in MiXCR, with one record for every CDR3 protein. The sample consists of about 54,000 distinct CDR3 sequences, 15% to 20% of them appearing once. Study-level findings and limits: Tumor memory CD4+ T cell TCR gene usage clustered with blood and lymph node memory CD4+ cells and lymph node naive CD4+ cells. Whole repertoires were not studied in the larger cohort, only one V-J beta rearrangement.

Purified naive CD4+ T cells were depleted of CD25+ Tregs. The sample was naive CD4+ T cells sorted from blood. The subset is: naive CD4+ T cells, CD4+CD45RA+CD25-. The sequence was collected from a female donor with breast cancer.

CDR3 bases: TGTGCCAGCAGCCTCAAGCGGGTCACAGATACGCAGTATTTT. It yields the protein CASSLKRVTDTQYF. The chain joins TRBV6-5 to TRBJ2-3; D perhaps matches TRBD2 (6 bases). This CDR3 has 14 residues. Germline CDR1 is MNHEY and CDR2 is SVGAGI. V was trimmed by 6 bases and J by 2 bases, leaving 12 bases between them.